The 20 T cell receptor beta chains below come from one sample, sequenced in a study of Graves' ophthalmopathy and Graves' hyperthyroidism. As the template, RNA transcripts were used to amplify TCR beta CDR3 regions. Scientists carried out first-round RT-PCR using HTBI primers and then a second-round multiplex PCR. TCRdb reanalysed the multiplex PCR reads using MiXCR and keeps one entry per CDR3 protein. The table has around 1,200,000 distinct CDR3 sequences, 36% seen once. The specimen sequenced was peripheral blood or thyroid tissue (not recorded which). The receptors come from an adult man with Graves' hyperthyroidism.

This clonotype was counted only a few times. This sequence joins TRBV4-3 and TRBJ1-4; D is possibly TRBD1 (6 bases). CDR1 and CDR2 (germline): LGHNA, YSLEER. Between the trimmed V and J ends, which lost 4 bases and 8 bases, there was a span of 11 bases. The CDR3 has 13 residues. CDR3 in DNA: TGCGCCAGCAGCCCTCCAGGGGAGGAAAAACTGTTTTTT. This sequence encodes CASSPPGEEKLFF.

About this clonotype: A much larger clone differs from this one at a single base, so this may be a read error. This chain connects TRBV10-3 to TRBJ2-7; 14 nucleotides align to TRBD2. Germline CDR1 is ENHRY and CDR2 is SYGVKD. This CDR3 spans 15 amino acids. CDR3 in amino acids: CAISGPGLAGDDQYF. Written as DNA, the CDR3 is TGTGCCATCAGTGGACCGGGACTAGCGGGAGACGATCAGTACTTC.

This clonotype was seen more than once but under ten times. The chain employs TRBV12-3 or TRBV12-4 and TRBJ1-4; D remains unclear. The V gene lost 5 bases and the J gene lost 5 bases, with 15 bases spanning the gap. The CDR3 runs to 15 residues. In DNA, the CDR3 is TGTGCCAGCAGTACGACGGGGAGGGCGAATGAAAAACTGTTTTTT. It codes for CASSTTGRANEKLFF.

The sample holds many counts of this clonotype. This chain connects TRBV7-9 to TRBJ1-2; D uncertain. CDR3 size: 14 residues. V was trimmed by 5 bases and J by 6 bases, leaving 16 bases between them. Germline V CDR1 and CDR2: SEHNR, FQNEAQ (reference sequence). For the CDR3, the DNA is TGTGCCAGCAGCCACCCGACACTCCTGAATGGCTACACCTTC. Protein sequence: CASSHPTLLNGYTF.

This clonotype was observed many times. V is TRBV24-1 and J is TRBJ1-1; no definite D call. The CDR3 is made up of 14 amino acids. Germline CDR1 and CDR2: KGHDR and SFDVKD. Trimming stripped 7 bases from V and 1 base from J, with 12 bases between. CDR3 loop: CATRGPAENTEAFF. CDR3 nucleotide sequence: TGTGCCACCAGGGGCCCGGCCGAGAACACTGAAGCTTTCTTT.

This clonotype occurred many times. The gene calls are TRBV5-5 and TRBJ1-5; 7 bases are shared with TRBD1. With V trimmed by 4 bases and J by 3 bases, 4 bases remained unmatched. The CDR3 runs 14 residues. Germline assignment: CDR1 SGHKS and CDR2 YYEKEE (reference sequence). The CDR3 sequence is CASSQGQYNQPQHF. CDR3 DNA: TGTGCCAGCAGCCAGGGACAGTACAATCAGCCCCAGCATTTT.

V usage is TRBV15 and J usage is TRBJ1-5; 9 positions agree with TRBD1. Unmatched junction bases numbered 2, after V lost 1 base and J lost 4 bases. Germline V gene sequence: CDR1 LNHNV, CDR2 YYDKDF (reference sequence). This CDR3 has 15 amino acids. The CDR3 region has the DNA TGTGCCACCAGCAGAGCCGGACAGGGGAATCAGCCCCAGCATTTT. Residues: CATSRAGQGNQPQHF.

In this sample, this clonotype turned up many times. The rearrangement uses TRBV29-1 and TRBJ2-7, with 7 bases that match TRBD1. CDR1 is SQVTM and CDR2 is ANQGSEA in the germline V gene. J lost 2 bases, V lost 6 bases, and 7 bases had no gene match. The CDR3 loop spans 13 amino acids. The CDR3 is CSVALGQTYEQYF. CDR3 in DNA: TGCAGCGTCGCCTTGGGACAGACCTACGAGCAGTACTTC.

About this clonotype itself: The germline gene is not matched at one end of the junction; a read error may be the cause. The chain recombines TRBV10-3 with TRBJ1-2; unclear D gene. Germline values: CDR1 ENHRY, CDR2 SYGVKD. The CDR3 runs 13 residues. The CDR3 region is CASSVEAWDGYTF. The CDR3 DNA sequence: TGTGCCAGCAGTGTGGAGGCGTGGGATGGCTACACCTTC.

This clonotype was observed many times. The rearrangement uses TRBV25-1 and TRBJ1-6; no clear D. Germline loops: CDR1 MGHDK, CDR2 SYGVNS. Deletions cut 4 bases from V and 7 bases from J, with 11 bases between. The CDR3 spans 14 residues. The CDR3 sequence: CASSVAEANSPLHF. The CDR3 DNA reads as TGTGCCAGCAGTGTGGCAGAGGCGAATTCACCCCTCCACTTT.

This clonotype has a handful of counts. The chain links TRBV20-1 to TRBJ2-5; TRBD2 matches 13 bases. Per germline, CDR1 DFQATT and CDR2 SNEGSKA (reference sequence). Unmatched junction bases numbered 2, after V lost 6 bases and J lost 4 bases. This CDR3 spans 13 amino acids. The DNA of the CDR3 is TGCAGTGCAGGGACTAGCGGGACAGAGACCCAGTACTTC. It is translated as CSAGTSGTETQYF.

Points on this clonotype: This may stem from a read error, because a much larger clone lies one nucleotide away. The V and J genes are TRBV10-3 and TRBJ1-1; D might be TRBD1 (5 bases). The CDR3 loop spans 14 amino acids. CDR1 and CDR2 (germline): ENHRY, SYGVKD. V lost 3 bases, J lost 12 bases, and 20 bases lay in between. The CDR3 loop reads CAISEAYGSTGPFF. The DNA for the CDR3 is TGTGCCATCAGTGAAGCGTACGGTAGCACAGGACCTTTCTTT.

V gene TRBV11-2 combines with J gene TRBJ1-1, with D possibly matching TRBD1 (5 bases). The length of the CDR3 is 15 residues. Trimming took off 5 bases at V and 3 bases at J, with 16 bases between the two ends. Germline CDR1 and CDR2: SGHAT and FQNNGV. CDR3 sequence (DNA): TGTGCCAGCAGCGCCTCCCGGGGGGGGGACACTGAAGCTTTCTTT. Protein: CASSASRGGDTEAFF.

Only a few counts were recorded for this clonotype. A much more abundant neighbour one base away suggests this may be a read error. V and J are TRBV20-1 and TRBJ2-7, with D possibly matching TRBD2 (5 bases). The CDR3 length is 14 residues. In germline, CDR1 is DFQATT, CDR2 SNEGSKA (reference sequence). Between the trimmed V and J ends, which lost 6 bases and 0 bases, there was a span of 15 bases. This CDR3 is CSASGTHGSYEQYF. The CDR3 nucleotides read TGCAGTGCATCGGGAACCCACGGCTCCTACGAGCAGTACTTC.

This clonotype was detected many times. Mismatch with germline at one junction end may stem from a read error. The chain joins TRBV4-1 to TRBJ1-2; D is unresolved. The CDR3 has 16 amino acids. The germline V gene has CDR1 MGHRA and CDR2 YSYEKL. The chain's CDR3 is CASSPTVDAGGYDYTF. The CDR3 DNA reads TGCGCCAGCAGCCCTACCGTGGATGCGGGTGGCTATGACTACACCTTC.

This clonotype was counted many times. DNA of the CDR3: TGTGCCAGCAGCGCACAGGGTTTGGGTGGCTACACCTTC. Residues: CASSAQGLGGYTF. The chain employs TRBV9 and TRBJ1-2; D possibly corresponds to TRBD1 (6 bases). Germline values: CDR1 SGDLS, CDR2 YYNGEE. The length of the CDR3 is 13 residues. V was pared by 3 bases and J by 7 bases, with 13 bases between.

This clonotype came up many times. This chain's CDR3 is CASSAPREYEQYF. The CDR3 bases are TGTGCCAGCAGCGCTCCTCGGGAGTACGAGCAGTACTTC. This chain joins TRBV9 and TRBJ2-7; tentative D call: TRBD2 (6 bases). V lost 3 bases, J lost 4 bases, and 11 bases lay in between. The V gene's germline CDR1 is SGDLS and CDR2 YYNGEE. CDR3 size: 13 residues.

This clonotype was recorded a few times. This chain connects TRBV4-3 to TRBJ1-2, with 8 bases identical to TRBD1. Looked up from germline, CDR1 is LGHNA and CDR2 is YSLEER. Trimming took 8 bases from V and 4 from J; bases not matched to a gene: 24. This CDR3 contains 19 residues. CDR3 in amino acids: CASRKDTGTGKLSGYGYTF. The CDR3 DNA sequence: TGCGCCAGCCGAAAAGATACCGGGACAGGAAAACTATCGGGCTATGGCTACACCTTC.

This clonotype was detected only a few times. The chain uses TRBV6-1 and TRBJ1-1; tentatively, D is TRBD1 (5 bases). Trimming shortened V by 7 bases and J by 5 bases, and 20 bases separated the two germline ends. Germline V gives CDR1 MNHNS, CDR2 SASEGT. This CDR3 is 15 amino acids long. The CDR3: CASTNRAAGTTEAFF. In DNA, the CDR3 is TGTGCCAGCACCAACCGCGCGGCAGGGACGACTGAAGCTTTCTTT.

This clonotype was seen repeatedly, ten times or more. The chain has TRBV5-1 and TRBJ2-7; the D is unclear. Germline V lookup: CDR1 SGHRS, CDR2 YFSETQ. This CDR3 contains 14 residues. Deletions cut 1 base from V and 0 bases from J, with 8 bases between. The CDR3 protein is CASSLFGSSYEQYF. The CDR3 nucleotides are TGCGCCAGCAGCTTGTTTGGCAGCTCCTACGAGCAGTACTTC.